This TCR beta chain is drawn from a study of cytomegalovirus exposure and HLA in healthy donors. Study-level background: Among approximately 390 genotyped donors, around 80% fell in the Caucasian-associated ancestry cluster.

Regarding the study as a whole: The analysis excluded some indistinguishable V segments, including TRBV6-2 and TRBV6-3.

Of note for this clone: The antigen is not known.

Germline V gene lookup returns CDR1 LGHNA and CDR2 YNFKEQ. Between the trimmed V and J ends, which lost 4 bases and 7 bases, there was a span of 20 bases. The CDR3 loop spans 16 amino acids. PCR employed 60 Vbeta and 13 Jbeta primers. The method was immunoSEQ multiplex PCR; TCRdb's version includes in-frame clones alone and lacks a portion of them. The sample has 150,000 to 200,000 clones; just under 85% are singletons. V gene TRBV4-2 combines with J gene TRBJ2-1; a possible D gene is TRBD2 (5 bases). Sequenced material: PBMCs. The receptor was isolated from a girl aged 5-17 years in good health and CMV-seropositive. The CDR3 nucleotides are TGTGCCAGCAGCCCAAGGGCTACTTACGAGGGTAATGAGCAGTTCTTC. Its translation: CASSPRATYEGNEQFF.